These 27 T cell receptor beta chains share one sample of origin, sequenced in a study of T cell changes during pregnancy in multiple sclerosis. The assay was immunoSEQ multiplex PCR, and TCRdb's table has in-frame clones only and misses some. The sample contains 32,000 or so clones, roughly 87% of which appear only once. The material sequenced was CD8+ T cells from peripheral blood mononuclear cells, taken in the second trimester of pregnancy. These receptor sequences come from a female donor with multiple sclerosis, enrolled in a pregnancy study.

V is TRBV14 and J is TRBJ2-1, with 8 bases matching TRBD2. The V gene's germline CDR1 is SGHDN and CDR2 FVKESK. V shed 1 base, J shed 0 bases, and the junction held 8 bases outside the gene matches. This CDR3 is built from 18 residues. Written as DNA, the CDR3 is TGTGCCAGCAGCCAAGCACCGGTAGCGGGGTACTCCTACAATGAGCAGTTCTTC. Translated: CASSQAPVAGYSYNEQFF. The full variable domain, completed using reference TRBV14 and TRBJ2-1, is EAGVTQFPSHSVIEKGQTVTLRCDPISGHDNLYWYRRVMGKEIKFLLHFVKESKQDESGMPNNRFLAERTGGTYSTLKVQPAELEDSGVYFCASSQAPVAGYSYNEQFFGPGTRLTVL.

This rearrangement joins TRBV6-5 to TRBJ1-2; D uncertain. Trimming removed 6 bases from V and 2 bases from J, with 10 bases in between. This CDR3 comprises 13 residues. Germline loops: CDR1 MNHEY, CDR2 SVGAGI. The CDR3 DNA reads as TGTGCCAGCAGCCCCACCGGGAACTATGGCTACACCTTC. This codes for CASSPTGNYGYTF.

For this clone: At one of its ends the junction is not consistent with the germline gene, which may arise from a read error. This rearrangement joins TRBV5-6 to TRBJ1-2; TRBD1 aligns across 7 bases. The germline V gene has CDR1 SGHDT and CDR2 YYEEEE. The CDR3 has 11 residues. CDR3 nucleotides: TGTGCCAGCAGCCACGGGACAGCGATTAAATTC. Amino acid sequence: CASSHGTAIKF. The variable domain in full, completed from reference TRBV5-6 and TRBJ1-2, reads DAGVTQSPTHLIKTRGQQVTLRCSPKSGHDTVSWYQQALGQGPQFIFQYYEEEERQRGNFPDRFSGHQFPNYSSELNVNALLLGDSALYLCASSHGTAIKFGSGTRLTVV.

A single count supports this clone. V usage is TRBV19 and J usage is TRBJ1-2; D ambiguous. CDR3 size: 13 residues. The V gene's germline CDR1 is LNHDA and CDR2 SQIVND (reference sequence). Trimming pared 1 base from V and 7 bases from J, leaving 10 bases between. This chain's CDR3 is CASSIALGRGYTF. CDR3 coding DNA: TGTGCCAGTAGTATAGCCCTAGGCCGTGGCTACACCTTC. Variable domain in full (rest from reference TRBV19 and TRBJ1-2): DGGITQSPKYLFRKEGQNVTLSCEQNLNHDAMYWYRQDPGQGLRLIYYSQIVNDFQKGDIAEGYSVSREKKESFPLTVTSAQKNPTAFYLCASSIALGRGYTFGSGTRLTVV.

The chain links TRBV9 to TRBJ1-1, with TRBD1 as a possible D gene (5 bases). The ends were cut back, 4 bases at V and 2 bases at J, with 15 bases in the middle. The CDR3 contains 15 residues. CDR1 and CDR2 (germline): SGDLS, YYNGEE. CDR3 amino acids: CASSPGEGTNTEAFF. DNA for the CDR3: TGTGCCAGCAGCCCCGGGGAGGGGACTAACACTGAAGCTTTCTTT. The full variable domain, rest sourced from reference TRBV9 and TRBJ1-1, is DSGVTQTPKHLITATGQRVTLRCSPRSGDLSVYWYQQSLDQGLQFLIQYYNGEERAKGNILERFSAQQFPDLHSELNLSSLELGDSALYFCASSPGEGTNTEAFFGQGTRLTVV.

The CDR3 is CASSSGGQGGNEQFF. The CDR3 nucleotides are TGTGCCAGCAGTTCGGGGGGGCAGGGAGGGAATGAGCAGTTCTTC. The chain is built from TRBV27 and TRBJ2-1, with TRBD2 identical over 8 bases. This CDR3 is built from 15 residues. Trimming cost V 4 bases and J 7 bases; bases outside gene matches: 9. CDR1 and CDR2 from the germline V gene are MNHEY and SMNVEV (reference sequence).

The chain uses TRBV29-1 and TRBJ1-3, with 8 bases aligning to TRBD1. V lost 4 bases to trimming and J lost 2 bases; unmatched junction nucleotides: 4. The CDR3 is 14 amino acids. In germline, CDR1 is SQVTM, CDR2 ANQGSEA. The CDR3 protein is CSVADRVAGNTIYF. CDR3 bases: TGCAGCGTTGCGGACAGGGTCGCTGGAAACACCATATATTTT.

This chain links TRBV4-1 with TRBJ1-1, with D perhaps matching TRBD1 (6 bases). The germline CDR1 and CDR2 sequences are MGHRA and YSYEKL. Deletions cut 0 bases from V and 1 base from J, with 24 bases between. The CDR3 is 20 residues long. CDR3: CASSQDDPLMTGYSNTEAFF. CDR3 coding DNA: TGCGCCAGCAGCCAAGACGACCCCCTCATGACAGGTTATTCGAACACTGAAGCTTTCTTT.

This clone was picked up a small number of times. The chain couples TRBV7-9 to TRBJ1-1, with 7 bases fitting TRBD1. The CDR3 runs 14 residues. Trimming removed 5 bases from V and 0 bases from J; junction bases left unmatched: 3. Germline assignment: CDR1 SEHNR and CDR2 FQNEAQ (reference sequence). The CDR3 is CASSGDSLNTEAFF. CDR3 DNA sequence: TGTGCCAGCAGCGGGGACAGTTTGAACACTGAAGCTTTCTTT.

The chain carries TRBV13 and TRBJ2-5, with TRBD2 matching 13 bases. Germline V gene sequence: CDR1 PRHDT, CDR2 FYEKMQ (reference sequence). This CDR3 comprises 18 residues. Germline trimming cut 5 bases from V and 2 bases from J; bases unmatched to any gene: 11. The CDR3 region has the DNA TGTGCCAGCAGCCGACGCGGTCGACTAGCGGGAGGACAAGAGACCCAGTACTTC. It encodes CASSRRGRLAGGQETQYF.

V usage is TRBV4-1 and J usage is TRBJ2-7, with 7 bases fitting TRBD1. The CDR3 is 16 amino acids. In germline, CDR1 is MGHRA, CDR2 YSYEKL. With V trimmed by 3 bases and J by 5 bases, 13 bases remained unmatched. DNA of the CDR3: TGCGCCAGCAGCCACCCCGCGACAGGGTCCGGGAACGAGCAGTACTTC. It yields the protein CASSHPATGSGNEQYF.

The chain is built from TRBV6-1 and TRBJ2-5; TRBD2 matches 7 bases. This CDR3 region has 15 residues. Germline CDR1 and CDR2: MNHNS and SASEGT. J gave up 5 bases and V 2 bases, and 8 bases lay outside the gene matches. CDR3 sequence (DNA): TGTGCCAGCAGTGAAATAGGGAGGGGCTATGAGACCCAGTACTTC. It codes for CASSEIGRGYETQYF.

This clone qualifies as medium-sized. This chain connects TRBV6-1 to TRBJ2-3, with 9 bases fitting TRBD1. J lost 4 bases, V lost 1 base, and 0 bases had no gene match. CDR1 is MNHNS and CDR2 is SASEGT in the germline V gene. The length of the CDR3 is 14 residues. In nucleotides, the CDR3 is TGTGCCAGCAGTGAAGGACAGGGGGCAGATACGCAGTATTTT. Its translation is CASSEGQGADTQYF.

This chain links TRBV5-1 with TRBJ1-1, with a weak D call TRBD1 (6 bases). Germline CDR1 reads SGHRS; CDR2 reads YFSETQ. Trimming pared 3 bases from V and 11 bases from J, leaving 14 bases between. The CDR3 extends over 12 amino acids. CDR3 DNA sequence: TGCGCCAGCAGCTCTACCACAGGGTCGGCTTTCTTT. It encodes CASSSTTGSAFF.

The rearrangement joins TRBV28 to TRBJ1-5; 9 positions agree with TRBD1. Losses at the gene ends were 4 bases for V and 5 bases for J; bases not matched to a gene: 6. In germline, CDR1 is MDHEN, CDR2 SYDVKM. The CDR3 has 15 residues. The CDR3 is CASSSEGQGDQPQHF. CDR3 sequence (DNA): TGTGCCAGCAGTTCTGAGGGACAGGGAGATCAGCCCCAGCATTTT.

The rearrangement joins TRBV4-2 to TRBJ1-1; 7 bases are a match to TRBD1. Germline CDR1 LGHNA, CDR2 YNFKEQ. The CDR3 is made up of 17 amino acids. Trimming cost V 0 bases and J 5 bases; bases outside gene matches: 12. For the CDR3, the DNA is TGTGCCAGCAGCCAAGAATGGCAGGGGGTAGGATGGACTGAAGCTTTCTTT. As protein: CASSQEWQGVGWTEAFF.

V is TRBV10-3 and J is TRBJ2-1; 8 bases line up with TRBD1. Per the germline V gene, CDR1 is ENHRY and CDR2 is SYGVKD. The CDR3 loop spans 13 amino acids. With V trimmed by 10 bases and J by 9 bases, 11 bases remained unmatched. CDR3 region: CATQGARSPEQFF. CDR3 in DNA: TGTGCCACCCAGGGGGCGCGATCCCCTGAGCAGTTCTTC.

The sample holds one count of this clone. This chain joins TRBV28 and TRBJ2-5; D gene uncertain. CDR1 MDHEN and CDR2 SYDVKM come from the germline V gene. The CDR3 length is 14 residues. V gave up 2 bases and J gave up 5 bases, with 12 bases separating them. The CDR3 protein is CASSLLLLSETQYF. CDR3 nucleotides: TGTGCCAGCAGTTTACTACTGTTGAGTGAGACCCAGTACTTC.

In its sample, this clone was seen once. The gene calls are TRBV27 and TRBJ2-3; a weak D match, TRBD1 (6 bases). The germline V and J ends were trimmed by 5 bases and 1 base, with 16 bases remaining between them. Germline values: CDR1 MNHEY, CDR2 SMNVEV (reference sequence). The CDR3 has 16 amino acids. The CDR3 loop is CASSAETGLGTDTQYF. CDR3 sequence (DNA): TGTGCCAGCAGTGCAGAAACAGGGCTAGGCACAGATACGCAGTATTTT.

This clone was seen just once. V is TRBV5-6 and J is TRBJ2-5, with TRBD2 identical over 12 bases. The DNA end is a closer match to TRBJ2-7, so the J assignment may be wrong. The V gene's germline CDR1 is SGHDT and CDR2 YYEEEE. The CDR3 loop spans 16 amino acids. The CDR3 is CASSYLPGLAGYEQYF. CDR3 bases: TGTGCCAGCAGCTACCTCCCCGGACTAGCGGGATACGAGCAGTACTTC.

The chain recombines TRBV27 with TRBJ1-2; perhaps TRBD1 as D (6 bases). The V and J ends lost 8 bases and 7 bases respectively, with 11 bases between them. From germline, CDR1 is MNHEY and CDR2 SMNVEV (reference sequence). The CDR3 extends over 11 amino acids. CDR3 DNA sequence: TGTGCCAGCCGGGGGGCAAGTGGCTACACCTTC. Protein product: CASRGASGYTF.

The chain uses TRBV10-3 and TRBJ2-7; TRBD1 agrees at 10 bases. Germline CDR1 is ENHRY and CDR2 is SYGVKD. J was trimmed by 2 bases and V by 4 bases; bases with no gene match: 2. The CDR3 runs to 14 residues. Here the CDR3 reads CAISGGTGAYEQYF. The CDR3 DNA reads TGTGCCATCAGTGGTGGGACAGGGGCCTACGAGCAGTACTTC.

This clone showed up just a few times. The CDR3 DNA sequence: TGTGCCAGCAGTTTAACTAGCGGCTCCTACGAGCAGTACTTC. Its translation is CASSLTSGSYEQYF. The genes are TRBV28 and TRBJ2-7; 8 bases agree with TRBD2. V gave up 2 bases and J gave up 0 bases; unmatched junction bases: 0. This CDR3 has 14 amino acids. The germline gives CDR1 MDHEN, CDR2 SYDVKM.

DNA of the CDR3: TGTGCCAGCAGCCAAGGGATCGGGGAGACCCAGTACTTC. This sequence encodes CASSQGIGETQYF. J is TRBJ2-5 and V is TRBV4-2; no clear D gene. There are 13 residues in the CDR3. Per the germline V gene, CDR1 is LGHNA and CDR2 is YNFKEQ. V lost 1 base, J lost 5 bases, and 8 bases lay in between.

This chain connects TRBV4-1 to TRBJ2-5; weak D call: TRBD2 (6 bases). Germline assignment: CDR1 MGHRA and CDR2 YSYEKL. Trimming shortened V by 4 bases and J by 9 bases, and 15 bases separated the two germline ends. The CDR3 spans 13 residues. The CDR3 is CASSPKGGGAQYF. CDR3 coding DNA: TGCGCCAGCAGCCCCAAAGGAGGAGGGGCCCAGTACTTC.

This chain joins TRBV7-6 and TRBJ2-7; 7 positions match TRBD1. Germline lookup yields CDR1 SGHVS and CDR2 FNYEAQ. V shed 2 bases, J shed 2 bases, and the junction held 3 bases outside the gene matches. This CDR3 region has 14 residues. The CDR3 protein is CASSLSQGAYEQYF. As DNA, the CDR3 is TGTGCCAGCAGCTTATCTCAGGGGGCCTACGAGCAGTACTTC.

The chain has TRBV19 and TRBJ2-3; D possibly corresponds to TRBD1 (5 bases). Trimming cost V 1 base and J 2 bases, with 19 bases left between them. The germline V gene encodes CDR1 LNHDA and CDR2 SQIVND (reference sequence). CDR3 length: 18 amino acids. The CDR3 DNA reads TGTGCCAGTAGTATAGGTTTTCGACAGTCCGTGGACACAGATACGCAGTATTTT. Translation gives CASSIGFRQSVDTDTQYF.